This paragraph covers one T cell receptor beta chain sequence. The antigen remains undetermined. Germline assignment: CDR1 LGHDT and CDR2 YNNKEL (reference sequence). The CDR3 contains 15 residues. This specimen belongs to a study of blood T cells in healthy people across ages. Using a J-beta primer mix together with a sample-barcoded 5' primer, a second PCR was run for roughly 6 to 11 cycles. Every cDNA was tagged by a template-switch adaptor with 12 random nucleotides. TCRdb reanalysed the 5' RACE reads using MiXCR and keeps one entry per CDR3 protein. The data show about 1.6 million distinct CDR3 sequences, with roughly 32% seen just once and around 11% held by the top ten. The study, taken as a whole, reports: In long-lived donors, naive CD4+ cell counts and diversity exceeded those of aged donors. Naive T cell percentage showed a strong correlation with TCR beta diversity.

This TCR was recovered from a young woman in good health. The sample consisted of blood. The rearrangement links TRBV3-1 to TRBJ2-5, with D perhaps TRBD2 (6 bases). The DNA end is a closer match to TRBJ2-7, so the J assignment may be wrong. CDR3 sequence (DNA): TGTGCCAGCAGCCATACCGCCGGGACTTTGGGCGAGCAGTACTTC. Protein product: CASSHTAGTLGEQYF.